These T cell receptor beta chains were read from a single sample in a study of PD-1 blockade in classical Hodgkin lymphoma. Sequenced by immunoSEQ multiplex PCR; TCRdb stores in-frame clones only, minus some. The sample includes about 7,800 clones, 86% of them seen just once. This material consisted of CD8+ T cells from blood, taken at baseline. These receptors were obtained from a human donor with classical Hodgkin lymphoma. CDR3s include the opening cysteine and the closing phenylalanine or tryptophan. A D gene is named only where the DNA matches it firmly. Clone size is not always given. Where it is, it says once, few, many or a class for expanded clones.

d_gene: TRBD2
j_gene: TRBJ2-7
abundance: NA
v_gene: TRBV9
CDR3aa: CASSVGSGRPYEQYF
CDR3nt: TGTGCCAGCAGCGTAGGAAGCGGGAGACCCTACGAGCAGTACTTC

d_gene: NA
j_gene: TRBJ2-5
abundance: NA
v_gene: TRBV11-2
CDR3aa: CASSLWGLETQYF
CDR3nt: TGTGCCAGCAGCTTATGGGGCCTGGAGACCCAGTACTTC

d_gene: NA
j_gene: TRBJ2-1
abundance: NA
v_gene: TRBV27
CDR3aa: CASSLYNEQFF
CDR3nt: TGTGCCAGCAGTTTATACAATGAGCAGTTCTTC

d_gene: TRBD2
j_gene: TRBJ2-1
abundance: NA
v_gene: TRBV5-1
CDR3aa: CASSRTSGGYNEQFF
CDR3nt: TGCGCCAGCAGTCGAACTAGCGGGGGATACAATGAGCAGTTCTTC

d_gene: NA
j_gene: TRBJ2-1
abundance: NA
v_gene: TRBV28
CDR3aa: CASSFVGELGDEQFF
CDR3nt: TGTGCCAGCAGTTTTGTGGGAGAGTTAGGAGATGAGCAGTTCTTC

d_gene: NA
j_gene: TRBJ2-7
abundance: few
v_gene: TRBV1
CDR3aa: CTSSQDLRHRQATYEQYF
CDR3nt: TGCACCAGCAGCCAAGATCTCAGACATCGACAGGCTACCTACGAGCAGTACTTC

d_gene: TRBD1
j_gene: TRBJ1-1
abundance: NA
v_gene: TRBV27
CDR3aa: CASSDRGGTEAFF
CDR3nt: TGTGCCAGCAGCGACAGGGGTGGCACTGAAGCTTTCTTT

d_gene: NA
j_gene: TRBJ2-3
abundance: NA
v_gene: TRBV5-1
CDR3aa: CASSSSGAKGTDTQYF
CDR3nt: TGCGCCAGCAGCTCGTCAGGGGCAAAGGGAACAGATACGCAGTATTTT

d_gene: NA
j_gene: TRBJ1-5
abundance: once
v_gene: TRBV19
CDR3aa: CASSIGGRTANQPQHF
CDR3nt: TGTGCCAGTAGTATTGGCGGGAGGACCGCGAATCAGCCCCAGCATTTT

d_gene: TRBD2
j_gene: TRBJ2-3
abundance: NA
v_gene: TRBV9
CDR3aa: CASSVLAGETVLTDTQYF
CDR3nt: TGTGCCAGCAGCGTGCTAGCGGGAGAGACGGTTTTGACAGATACGCAGTATTTT

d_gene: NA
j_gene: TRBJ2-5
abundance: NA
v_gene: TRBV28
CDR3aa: CASSPPQETQYF
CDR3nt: TGTGCCAGCAGCCCTCCCCAAGAGACCCAGTACTTC

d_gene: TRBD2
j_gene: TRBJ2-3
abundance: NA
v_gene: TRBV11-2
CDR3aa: CASSLGPAGGSRDTQYF
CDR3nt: TGTGCCAGCAGCTTAGGCCCAGCGGGAGGTTCACGGGATACGCAGTATTTT

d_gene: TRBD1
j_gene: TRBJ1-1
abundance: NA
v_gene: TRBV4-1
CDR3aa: CASSQTSGGTEAFF
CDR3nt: TGCGCCAGCAGCCAAACTTCAGGGGGCACTGAAGCTTTCTTT

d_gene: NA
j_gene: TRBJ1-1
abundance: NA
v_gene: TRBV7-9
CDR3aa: CASSRRRGIRTEAFF
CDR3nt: TGTGCCAGCAGCCGTCGTAGGGGAATTCGCACTGAAGCTTTCTTT

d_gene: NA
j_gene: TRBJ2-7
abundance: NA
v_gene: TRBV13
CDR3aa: CASSQGVDSSYEQYF
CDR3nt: TGTGCCAGCAGCCAAGGGGTGGATAGCTCCTACGAGCAGTACTTC

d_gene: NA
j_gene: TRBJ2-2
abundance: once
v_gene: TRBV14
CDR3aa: CASSQDFLGTGELFF
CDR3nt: TGTGCCAGCAGCCAAGATTTTCTTGGAACCGGGGAGCTGTTTTTT

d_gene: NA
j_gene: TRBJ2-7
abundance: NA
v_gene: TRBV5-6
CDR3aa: CASSLAGSTYEQYF
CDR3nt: TGTGCCAGCAGCTTGGCTGGGTCCACCTACGAGCAGTACTTC

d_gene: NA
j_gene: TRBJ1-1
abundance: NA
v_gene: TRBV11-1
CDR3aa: CASTAGRLNTEAFF
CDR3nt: TGTGCCAGCACCGCGGGACGGCTAAACACTGAAGCTTTCTTT

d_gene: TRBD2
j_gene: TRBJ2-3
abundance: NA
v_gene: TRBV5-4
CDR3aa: CASRSRLAGRYTDTQYF
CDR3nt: TGTGCCAGCAGGTCCCGACTAGCGGGGCGATACACAGATACGCAGTATTTT

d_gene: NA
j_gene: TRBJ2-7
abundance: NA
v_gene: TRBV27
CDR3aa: CASSYIHPGGTYEQYF
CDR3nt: TGTGCCAGCAGTTACATACATCCGGGGGGCACCTACGAGCAGTACTTC

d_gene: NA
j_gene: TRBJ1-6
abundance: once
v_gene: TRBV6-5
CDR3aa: CASSYKVGGYNSPLHF
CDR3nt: TGTGCCAGCAGTTACAAGGTCGGAGGGTACAATTCACCCCTCCACTTT

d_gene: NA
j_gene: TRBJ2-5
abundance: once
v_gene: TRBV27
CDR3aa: CASISGETQYF
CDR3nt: TGTGCCAGCATCAGCGGGGAGACCCAGTACTTC

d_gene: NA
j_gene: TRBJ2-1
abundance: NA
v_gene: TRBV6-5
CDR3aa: CASTSGSYNEQFF
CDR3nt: TGTGCCAGCACGAGCGGATCCTACAATGAGCAGTTCTTC

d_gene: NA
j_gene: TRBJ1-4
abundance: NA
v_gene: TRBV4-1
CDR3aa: CASSQGPGGYEKLFF
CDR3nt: TGCGCCAGCAGCCAAGGTCCGGGGGGTTATGAAAAACTGTTTTTT

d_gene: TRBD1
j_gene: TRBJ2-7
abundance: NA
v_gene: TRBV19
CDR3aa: CATRQGADEQYF
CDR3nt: TGTGCCACCCGACAGGGTGCCGACGAGCAGTACTTC

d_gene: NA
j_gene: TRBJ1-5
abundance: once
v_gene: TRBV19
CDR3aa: CASKGPTEDSNQPQHF
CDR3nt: TGTGCCAGTAAAGGTCCGACAGAAGATAGCAATCAGCCCCAGCATTTT

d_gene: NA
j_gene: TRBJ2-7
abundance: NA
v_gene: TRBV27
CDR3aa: CASSFPGLEQYF
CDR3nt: TGTGCCAGCAGTTTTCCCGGACTGGAGCAGTACTTC

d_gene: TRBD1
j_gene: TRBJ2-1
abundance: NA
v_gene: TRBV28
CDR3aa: CASSSQTGYHEQFF
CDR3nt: TGTGCCAGCAGTTCCCAGACAGGGTACCATGAGCAGTTCTTC

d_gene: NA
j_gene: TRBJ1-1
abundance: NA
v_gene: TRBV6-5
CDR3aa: CASSPLIGGNTEAFF
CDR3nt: TGTGCCAGCAGTCCGTTGATAGGGGGGAACACTGAAGCTTTCTTT

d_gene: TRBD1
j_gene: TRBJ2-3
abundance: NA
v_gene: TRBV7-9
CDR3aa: CASSLSQGYPDTQYF
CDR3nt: TGTGCCAGCAGCTTATCACAGGGGTACCCAGATACGCAGTATTTT

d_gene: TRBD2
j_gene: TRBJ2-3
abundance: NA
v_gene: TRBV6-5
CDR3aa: CASRLAGGLDTQYF
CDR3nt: TGTGCCAGCAGACTAGCGGGGGGCTTAGATACGCAGTATTTT

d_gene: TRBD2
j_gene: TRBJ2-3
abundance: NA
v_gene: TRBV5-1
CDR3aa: CASSLGPGTSGDYTDTQYF
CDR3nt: TGCGCCAGCAGCTTGGGCCCCGGGACTAGCGGAGATTACACAGATACGCAGTATTTT

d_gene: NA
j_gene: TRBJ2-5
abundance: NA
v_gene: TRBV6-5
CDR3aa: CASSYVGWGKEETQYF
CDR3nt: TGTGCCAGCAGTTACGTGGGGTGGGGCAAGGAAGAGACCCAGTACTTC

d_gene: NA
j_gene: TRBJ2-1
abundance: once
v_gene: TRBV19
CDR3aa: CASSIQTNEQFF
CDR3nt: TGTGCCAGTAGTATCCAAACCAATGAGCAGTTCTTC

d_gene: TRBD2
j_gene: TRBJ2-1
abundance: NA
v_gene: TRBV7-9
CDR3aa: CASSQGLAEYNEQFF
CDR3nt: TGTGCCAGCAGCCAGGGACTAGCGGAGTACAATGAGCAGTTCTTC

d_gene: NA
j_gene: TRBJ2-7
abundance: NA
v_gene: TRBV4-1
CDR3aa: CASSPEHGRGPEQYF
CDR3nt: TGCGCCAGCAGCCCCGAGCATGGTAGGGGCCCCGAGCAGTACTTC

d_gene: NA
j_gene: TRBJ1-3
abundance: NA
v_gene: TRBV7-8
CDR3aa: CASSLGSLANTIYF
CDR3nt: TGTGCCAGCAGCTTAGGGTCGTTAGCAAACACCATATATTTT

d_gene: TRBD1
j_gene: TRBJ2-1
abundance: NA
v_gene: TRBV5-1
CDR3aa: CASSLEGGLNEQFF
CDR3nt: TGCGCCAGCAGCTTGGAAGGGGGCCTGAATGAGCAGTTCTTC

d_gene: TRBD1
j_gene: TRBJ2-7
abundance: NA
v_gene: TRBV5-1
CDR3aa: CASAWDRGYEQYF
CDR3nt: TGCGCCAGTGCTTGGGACAGGGGCTACGAGCAGTACTTC

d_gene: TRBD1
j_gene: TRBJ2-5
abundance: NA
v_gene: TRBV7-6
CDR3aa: CASSLRRRDRVEETQYF
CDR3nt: TGTGCCAGCAGCTTAAGACGCCGGGACAGGGTAGAAGAGACCCAGTACTTC

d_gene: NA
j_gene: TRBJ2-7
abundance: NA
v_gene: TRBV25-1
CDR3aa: CASSEYGTNSYEQYF
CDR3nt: TGTGCCAGCAGTGAATACGGCACGAACTCCTACGAGCAGTACTTC

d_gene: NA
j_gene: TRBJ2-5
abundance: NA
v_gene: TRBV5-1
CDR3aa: CASSLVGETQYF
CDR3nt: TGCGCCAGCAGCTTGGTAGGGGAGACCCAGTACTTC

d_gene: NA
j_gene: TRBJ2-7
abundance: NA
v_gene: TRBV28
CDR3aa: CASTSNLEYHEQYF
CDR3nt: TGTGCCAGCACCTCAAACTTAGAATACCACGAGCAGTACTTC

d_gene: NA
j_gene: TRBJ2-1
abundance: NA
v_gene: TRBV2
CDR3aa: CASSPPGRNNEQFF
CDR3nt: TGTGCCAGCAGCCCCCCGGGAAGGAACAATGAGCAGTTCTTC

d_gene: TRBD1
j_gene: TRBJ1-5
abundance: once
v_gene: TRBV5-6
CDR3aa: CASSVRTGAYSNQPQHF
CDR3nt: TGTGCCAGCAGCGTTCGGACAGGGGCTTATAGCAATCAGCCCCAGCATTTT

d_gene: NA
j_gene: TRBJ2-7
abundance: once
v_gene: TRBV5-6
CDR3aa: CASSFVGSRGTPGYEQYF
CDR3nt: TGTGCCAGCAGCTTCGTCGGCTCGCGGGGAACCCCGGGCTACGAGCAGTACTTC

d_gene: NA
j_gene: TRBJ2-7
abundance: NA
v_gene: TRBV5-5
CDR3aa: CASSLAPTGAIFYEQYF
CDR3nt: TGTGCCAGCAGCTTGGCCCCCACGGGAGCGATTTTCTACGAGCAGTACTTC

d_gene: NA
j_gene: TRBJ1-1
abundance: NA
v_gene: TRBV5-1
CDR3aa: CASSLGGNTEAFF
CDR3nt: TGCGCCAGCAGCTTGGGCGGGAACACTGAAGCTTTCTTT

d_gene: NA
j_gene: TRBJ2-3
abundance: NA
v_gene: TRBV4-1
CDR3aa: CASSQGGRDISTDTQYF
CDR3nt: TGCGCCAGCAGCCAAGGGGGCCGGGACATTAGCACAGATACGCAGTATTTT

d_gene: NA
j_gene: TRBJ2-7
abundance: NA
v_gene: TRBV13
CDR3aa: CASSPPERSYEQYF
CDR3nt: TGTGCCAGCAGCCCCCCGGAAAGATCCTACGAGCAGTACTTC

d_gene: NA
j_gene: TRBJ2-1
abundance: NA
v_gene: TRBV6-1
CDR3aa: CASRSITGGNEQFF
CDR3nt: TGTGCCAGCAGAAGCATTACAGGAGGCAATGAGCAGTTCTTC

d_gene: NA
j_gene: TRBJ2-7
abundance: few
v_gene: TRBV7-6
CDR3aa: CASSLHGAVYEQYF
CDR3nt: TGTGCCAGCAGCTTACATGGGGCGGTCTACGAGCAGTACTTC

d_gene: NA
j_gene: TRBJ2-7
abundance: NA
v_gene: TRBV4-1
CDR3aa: CASSQDRAYEQYF
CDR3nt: TGCGCCAGCAGCCAAGATCGGGCCTACGAGCAGTACTTC

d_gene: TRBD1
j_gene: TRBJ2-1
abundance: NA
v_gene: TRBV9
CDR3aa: CASSEPDREHEQFF
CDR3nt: TGTGCCAGCAGCGAGCCGGACAGGGAGCATGAGCAGTTCTTC

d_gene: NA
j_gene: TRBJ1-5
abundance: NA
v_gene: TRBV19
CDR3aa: CASSIGLVRGYSNQPQHF
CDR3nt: TGTGCCAGTAGTATAGGGTTAGTACGTGGCTATAGCAATCAGCCCCAGCATTTT